Given below is one T cell receptor (beta chain) in context. Its antigen is not known. This entry comes from a study of primary melanoma T cells and metastatic recurrence. Looking at the study overall: These T2 to T4 primary melanomas had thickness greater than 1 mm.

General study points: Melanomas with T-cell fraction above 20% appeared to have better outcomes.

V lost 5 bases to trimming and J lost 4 bases, with 11 bases between them. Germline lookup yields CDR1 LNHDA and CDR2 SQIVND (reference sequence). This CDR3 is built from 13 residues. Assay used: immunoSEQ multiplex PCR; TCRdb lists only in-frame clones, some missing. The sample contains over 1,500 clones, 77% of which appear only once. The sequencing input was melanoma tumor tissue. This sequence was found in a human donor with melanoma. J is TRBJ2-5 and V is TRBV19; a weak D match, TRBD2 (6 bases). In nucleotides, the CDR3 is TGTGCCAGTAGTTCGGGGGTCCTAGAGACCCAGTACTTC. Protein sequence: CASSSGVLETQYF.